This TCR beta chain was sequenced in a study of T cell responses to AZD1222 COVID-19 vaccine. Study context: Pooling covered second doses at about 4 or about 12 weeks. Broader study findings: A mostly white British donor set with more females was recruited, and clonal diversity was possibly underestimated. A reported finding is that nearly half of spike-specific TCRs target unmutated variant regions. A rise in Spike-specific TCR breadth and depth followed two AZD1222 doses.

Of note for this clone: Its antigen is still unknown.

The CDR3 consists of 16 residues. V shed 5 bases and J 0 bases; nucleotides not matched to a gene: 7. The germline gives CDR1 LGHDT, CDR2 YNNKEL (reference sequence). Generated by immunoSEQ multiplex PCR, the TCRdb table keeps only in-frame clones and is missing some. The repertoire holds about 140,000 clones, 91% seen once, with about 3% in the top ten. This chain joins TRBV3-1 (or the pseudogene TRBV3-2) and TRBJ2-1; 7 bases fit TRBD2. This receptor was identified in an adult in good health. The sequences come from peripheral blood, collected on day 0 of AZD1222 vaccination. The CDR3 here is CASSSTGGSSYNEQFF. CDR3 sequence (DNA): TGTGCCAGCAGCTCAACCGGGGGGAGCTCCTACAATGAGCAGTTCTTC.